A selection of T cell receptor beta chains follows, all from one sample in a study of blood T cell repertoires in COVID-19. Sequencing was performed with immunoSEQ multiplex PCR; in TCRdb, only in-frame clones are kept and a portion is missing. The sample has about 170,000 clones; roughly 84% are singletons. The sample was peripheral blood. These receptors all come from a man in his sixties or seventies with active or convalescent COVID-19. CDR3s include the opening cysteine and the closing phenylalanine or tryptophan. A D gene is named only where the DNA matches it firmly. A clone size is listed for some rows: how often the clone was seen (once, few, many), or a class if it is expanded.

j_call: TRBJ1-4
clone_size: -
v_call: TRBV13
cdr3_length: 16
d_call: -
cdr3_aa: CASSLEGSGGDEKLFF
cdr3_nt: TGTGCCAGCAGCTTAGAAGGGTCCGGAGGGGATGAAAAACTGTTTTTT

j_call: TRBJ1-4
clone_size: -
v_call: TRBV11-3
cdr3_length: 15
d_call: -
cdr3_aa: CASRGPGPQGEKLFF
cdr3_nt: TGTGCCAGCAGGGGGCCGGGCCCCCAGGGTGAAAAACTGTTTTTT

j_call: TRBJ2-7
clone_size: few
v_call: TRBV5-1
cdr3_length: 16
d_call: TRBD2
cdr3_aa: CASRLVSGRLSYEQYF
cdr3_nt: TGCGCCAGCAGACTCGTTAGCGGGAGGCTCTCCTACGAGCAGTACTTC

j_call: TRBJ1-1
clone_size: -
v_call: TRBV19
cdr3_length: 14
d_call: TRBD1
cdr3_aa: CASKGTGVDTEAFF
cdr3_nt: TGTGCCAGTAAGGGAACAGGGGTGGACACTGAAGCTTTCTTT

j_call: TRBJ2-7
clone_size: -
v_call: TRBV18
cdr3_length: 16
d_call: TRBD2
cdr3_aa: CASSPEGGSLSYEQYF
cdr3_nt: TGTGCCAGCTCACCAGAGGGAGGGAGCCTCTCCTACGAGCAGTACTTC

j_call: TRBJ2-1
clone_size: -
v_call: TRBV10-3
cdr3_length: 13
d_call: TRBD2
cdr3_aa: CAISLAGTHEQFF
cdr3_nt: TGTGCCATCAGTCTAGCGGGTACACATGAGCAGTTCTTC

j_call: TRBJ2-4
clone_size: once
v_call: TRBV7-2
cdr3_length: 15
d_call: -
cdr3_aa: CASSSQGSGKNIQYF
cdr3_nt: TGTGCCAGCAGCTCACAGGGGAGCGGGAAAAACATTCAGTACTTC

j_call: TRBJ2-5
clone_size: -
v_call: TRBV7-9
cdr3_length: 16
d_call: -
cdr3_aa: CASSLGGPSEGETQYF
cdr3_nt: TGTGCCAGCAGCTTAGGGGGCCCTTCGGAGGGGGAGACCCAGTACTTC

j_call: TRBJ1-4
clone_size: -
v_call: TRBV5-1
cdr3_length: 16
d_call: TRBD1
cdr3_aa: CASSTTLQGSGEKLFF
cdr3_nt: TGCGCCAGCAGCACAACTCTACAGGGGTCGGGTGAAAAACTGTTTTTT

j_call: TRBJ1-4
clone_size: -
v_call: TRBV9
cdr3_length: 16
d_call: TRBD1
cdr3_aa: CASSVGDRGQVEKLFF
cdr3_nt: TGTGCCAGCAGCGTAGGGGACAGGGGGCAGGTTGAAAAACTGTTTTTT

j_call: TRBJ2-1
clone_size: -
v_call: TRBV27
cdr3_length: 16
d_call: -
cdr3_aa: CASSSQRSDSYNEQFF
cdr3_nt: TGTGCCAGCAGTTCGCAGCGGTCCGACTCCTACAATGAGCAGTTCTTC

j_call: TRBJ2-2
clone_size: -
v_call: TRBV9
cdr3_length: 13
d_call: -
cdr3_aa: CASGRVGTGELFF
cdr3_nt: TGTGCCAGCGGGAGAGTGGGAACCGGGGAGCTGTTTTTT

j_call: TRBJ2-3
clone_size: -
v_call: TRBV29-1
cdr3_length: 14
d_call: TRBD2
cdr3_aa: CSVERSGDPDTQYF
cdr3_nt: TGCAGCGTTGAACGTAGCGGGGATCCAGATACGCAGTATTTT

j_call: TRBJ2-1
clone_size: once
v_call: TRBV7-6
cdr3_length: 11
d_call: -
cdr3_aa: CASSLGGVQFF
cdr3_nt: TGTGCCAGCAGCTTAGGAGGAGTTCAGTTCTTC

j_call: TRBJ1-5
clone_size: -
v_call: TRBV7-2
cdr3_length: 17
d_call: TRBD1
cdr3_aa: CASSLAQGGFSNQPQHF
cdr3_nt: TGTGCCAGCAGCTTAGCACAGGGGGGATTCAGCAATCAGCCCCAGCATTTT

j_call: TRBJ2-1
clone_size: -
v_call: TRBV6-2/TRBV6-3
cdr3_length: 13
d_call: -
cdr3_aa: CASSNLYHNEQFF
cdr3_nt: TGTGCCAGCAGTAACCTCTACCACAATGAGCAGTTCTTC

j_call: TRBJ1-1
clone_size: -
v_call: TRBV7-9
cdr3_length: 15
d_call: -
cdr3_aa: CASSLPGTMNTEAFF
cdr3_nt: TGTGCCAGCAGCTTGCCCGGGACAATGAACACTGAAGCTTTCTTT

j_call: TRBJ2-2
clone_size: -
v_call: TRBV5-1
cdr3_length: 15
d_call: -
cdr3_aa: CASSLNTDHTGELFF
cdr3_nt: TGCGCCAGCAGCTTGAATACAGATCACACCGGGGAGCTGTTTTTT

j_call: TRBJ2-5
clone_size: -
v_call: TRBV2
cdr3_length: 13
d_call: -
cdr3_aa: CASSSGLQETQYF
cdr3_nt: TGTGCCAGCAGTAGCGGACTGCAAGAGACCCAGTACTTC

j_call: TRBJ2-1
clone_size: -
v_call: TRBV5-1
cdr3_length: 14
d_call: TRBD1
cdr3_aa: CASSLSPGGYEQFF
cdr3_nt: TGCGCCAGCAGCTTGAGCCCAGGGGGCTATGAGCAGTTCTTC

j_call: TRBJ1-2
clone_size: -
v_call: TRBV28
cdr3_length: 13
d_call: TRBD1
cdr3_aa: CASSSGQGNGYTF
cdr3_nt: TGTGCCAGCAGTTCGGGACAGGGGAATGGCTACACCTTC

j_call: TRBJ1-2
clone_size: -
v_call: TRBV6-4
cdr3_length: 15
d_call: -
cdr3_aa: CATDRFRGVNYGYTF
cdr3_nt: TGTGCCACCGACAGGTTCCGTGGGGTTAACTATGGCTACACCTTC

j_call: TRBJ1-2
clone_size: -
v_call: TRBV4-2
cdr3_length: 16
d_call: TRBD1
cdr3_aa: CASSRGVGQGEYGYTF
cdr3_nt: TGTGCCAGCAGCCGAGGGGTTGGACAGGGGGAATATGGCTACACCTTC

j_call: TRBJ1-5
clone_size: -
v_call: TRBV5-5
cdr3_length: 18
d_call: TRBD1
cdr3_aa: CASSPWRGGGLGNQPQHF
cdr3_nt: TGTGCCAGCAGCCCTTGGCGAGGAGGGGGCCTTGGCAATCAGCCCCAGCATTTT

j_call: TRBJ2-7
clone_size: -
v_call: TRBV18
cdr3_length: 15
d_call: TRBD1
cdr3_aa: CASSLRPGQSYEQYF
cdr3_nt: TGTGCCAGCTCCCTAAGACCGGGACAGTCCTACGAGCAGTACTTC

j_call: TRBJ2-7
clone_size: -
v_call: TRBV5-8
cdr3_length: 13
d_call: TRBD1
cdr3_aa: CASSRGQDYEQYF
cdr3_nt: TGTGCCAGCAGCCGGGGACAGGACTACGAGCAGTACTTC

j_call: TRBJ2-1
clone_size: -
v_call: TRBV7-9
cdr3_length: 14
d_call: -
cdr3_aa: CASSLGSAYNEQFF
cdr3_nt: TGTGCCAGCAGCTTAGGGTCAGCCTACAATGAGCAGTTCTTC

j_call: TRBJ1-2
clone_size: -
v_call: TRBV3-1/TRBV3-2
cdr3_length: 14
d_call: TRBD1
cdr3_aa: CASSLDRGDYGYTF
cdr3_nt: TGTGCCAGCAGCTTAGACAGGGGGGATTATGGCTACACCTTC

j_call: TRBJ1-2
clone_size: -
v_call: TRBV18
cdr3_length: 14
d_call: TRBD1
cdr3_aa: CASSPRTGNYGYTF
cdr3_nt: TGTGCCAGCTCACCAAGGACAGGCAACTATGGCTACACCTTC

j_call: TRBJ2-7
clone_size: -
v_call: TRBV5-1
cdr3_length: 14
d_call: TRBD2
cdr3_aa: CASTKREASYEQYF
cdr3_nt: TGCGCCAGCACTAAGCGGGAGGCCTCCTACGAGCAGTACTTC

j_call: TRBJ2-5
clone_size: -
v_call: TRBV19
cdr3_length: 14
d_call: -
cdr3_aa: CASSIVGQQETQYF
cdr3_nt: TGTGCCAGTAGTATAGTGGGCCAGCAAGAGACCCAGTACTTC

j_call: TRBJ1-3
clone_size: -
v_call: TRBV29-1
cdr3_length: 13
d_call: -
cdr3_aa: CSVQGFSGNTIYF
cdr3_nt: TGCAGCGTTCAGGGTTTCTCTGGAAACACCATATATTTT

j_call: TRBJ1-4
clone_size: -
v_call: TRBV12-3/TRBV12-4
cdr3_length: 13
d_call: -
cdr3_aa: CASSLDPGRKLFF
cdr3_nt: TGTGCCAGCAGTTTAGATCCCGGGAGAAAACTGTTTTTT

j_call: TRBJ1-3
clone_size: -
v_call: TRBV6-6
cdr3_length: 14
d_call: TRBD1
cdr3_aa: CASRVQGAENTIYF
cdr3_nt: TGTGCCAGCAGGGTACAGGGGGCGGAAAACACCATATATTTT

j_call: TRBJ2-1
clone_size: -
v_call: TRBV18
cdr3_length: 17
d_call: TRBD1
cdr3_aa: CASSPRLGDRGSDEQFF
cdr3_nt: TGTGCCAGCTCACCACGTCTAGGGGACAGGGGTTCGGATGAGCAGTTCTTC

j_call: TRBJ2-7
clone_size: few
v_call: TRBV21-1
cdr3_length: 16
d_call: -
cdr3_aa: CASTPSRQGWLGEQYF
cdr3_nt: TGTGCCAGCACCCCGAGTAGGCAGGGTTGGCTCGGGGAGCAGTACTTC

j_call: TRBJ1-1
clone_size: -
v_call: TRBV29-1
cdr3_length: 13
d_call: -
cdr3_aa: CSVGRPGNTEAFF
cdr3_nt: TGCAGCGTTGGCCGGCCGGGGAACACTGAAGCTTTCTTT

j_call: TRBJ2-7
clone_size: -
v_call: TRBV9
cdr3_length: 16
d_call: TRBD1
cdr3_aa: CASSAYSGTGIYEQYF
cdr3_nt: TGTGCCAGCAGCGCGTACTCCGGGACAGGGATCTACGAGCAGTACTTC

j_call: TRBJ2-3
clone_size: -
v_call: TRBV5-4
cdr3_length: 18
d_call: TRBD2
cdr3_aa: CASSGGLAGGVSTDTQYF
cdr3_nt: TGTGCCAGCAGCGGCGGACTAGCGGGGGGAGTTAGCACAGATACGCAGTATTTT

j_call: TRBJ1-5
clone_size: -
v_call: TRBV2
cdr3_length: 17
d_call: -
cdr3_aa: CASSRTVGGSSNQPQHF
cdr3_nt: TGTGCCAGCAGTCGGACAGTGGGGGGGTCAAGCAATCAGCCCCAGCATTTT

j_call: TRBJ2-1
clone_size: -
v_call: TRBV12-3/TRBV12-4
cdr3_length: 13
d_call: -
cdr3_aa: CASSSDRNNEQFF
cdr3_nt: TGTGCCAGCAGTTCGGACAGAAACAATGAGCAGTTCTTC

j_call: TRBJ1-1
clone_size: -
v_call: TRBV29-1
cdr3_length: 15
d_call: TRBD1
cdr3_aa: CSVDLRTGPNTEAFF
cdr3_nt: TGCAGCGTTGATCTGAGGACAGGACCGAACACTGAAGCTTTCTTT

j_call: TRBJ2-5
clone_size: -
v_call: TRBV7-2
cdr3_length: 18
d_call: TRBD2
cdr3_aa: CASRSPGPSGGIQETQYF
cdr3_nt: TGTGCCAGCAGATCCCCGGGCCCTAGCGGGGGGATCCAAGAGACCCAGTACTTC

j_call: TRBJ2-1
clone_size: -
v_call: TRBV3-1/TRBV3-2
cdr3_length: 20
d_call: TRBD2
cdr3_aa: CASSPLGVSGRSPSYNEQFF
cdr3_nt: TGTGCCAGCAGCCCCCTTGGGGTTAGCGGGAGGAGTCCCTCCTACAATGAGCAGTTCTTC

j_call: TRBJ1-1
clone_size: -
v_call: TRBV29-1
cdr3_length: 13
d_call: -
cdr3_aa: CSVYRTLDTEAFF
cdr3_nt: TGCAGCGTGTACAGGACCCTGGACACTGAAGCTTTCTTT

j_call: TRBJ2-2
clone_size: -
v_call: TRBV18
cdr3_length: 14
d_call: -
cdr3_aa: CASSPGRKDGELFF
cdr3_nt: TGTGCCAGCTCACCAGGGAGGAAGGACGGGGAGCTGTTTTTT

j_call: TRBJ2-1
clone_size: -
v_call: TRBV25-1
cdr3_length: 14
d_call: TRBD1
cdr3_aa: CASSDRTGLPEQFF
cdr3_nt: TGTGCCAGCAGTGACCGGACAGGGTTACCTGAGCAGTTCTTC

j_call: TRBJ1-5
clone_size: -
v_call: TRBV6-6
cdr3_length: 14
d_call: -
cdr3_aa: CASIGGVSNQPQHF
cdr3_nt: TGTGCCAGCATAGGGGGGGTTAGCAATCAGCCCCAGCATTTT

j_call: TRBJ2-7
clone_size: -
v_call: TRBV10-2
cdr3_length: 14
d_call: -
cdr3_aa: CASSDRGRSYEQYF
cdr3_nt: TGCGCCAGCAGTGACAGGGGACGATCCTACGAGCAGTACTTC

j_call: TRBJ2-1
clone_size: -
v_call: TRBV6-2/TRBV6-3
cdr3_length: 15
d_call: -
cdr3_aa: CASSYSLSPYNEQFF
cdr3_nt: TGTGCCAGCAGTTACTCCCTTTCCCCCTACAATGAGCAGTTCTTC

j_call: TRBJ2-1
clone_size: -
v_call: TRBV6-5
cdr3_length: 13
d_call: -
cdr3_aa: CASSYSAPGEQFF
cdr3_nt: TGTGCCAGCAGTTACTCAGCCCCCGGGGAGCAGTTCTTC

j_call: TRBJ1-5
clone_size: -
v_call: TRBV7-8
cdr3_length: 15
d_call: -
cdr3_aa: CASSSAAGGNQPQHF
cdr3_nt: TGTGCCAGCAGCTCTGCCGCGGGGGGAAATCAGCCCCAGCATTTT

j_call: TRBJ1-1
clone_size: -
v_call: TRBV19
cdr3_length: 16
d_call: TRBD1
cdr3_aa: CASSSRTGPLNTEAFF
cdr3_nt: TGTGCCAGTAGTTCCCGGACAGGGCCATTGAACACTGAAGCTTTCTTT

j_call: TRBJ1-1
clone_size: -
v_call: TRBV2
cdr3_length: 16
d_call: -
cdr3_aa: CASSESRGSTRGGAFF
cdr3_nt: TGTGCCAGCAGTGAAAGCAGAGGGAGCACCCGGGGTGGAGCTTTCTTT

j_call: TRBJ2-5
clone_size: -
v_call: TRBV6-1
cdr3_length: 13
d_call: -
cdr3_aa: CASSEASSGTQYF
cdr3_nt: TGTGCCAGCAGTGAAGCGTCTAGTGGGACCCAGTACTTC

j_call: TRBJ2-7
clone_size: few
v_call: TRBV18
cdr3_length: 17
d_call: TRBD2
cdr3_aa: CASSPARGLAEDYEQYF
cdr3_nt: TGTGCCAGCTCACCGGCCCGGGGACTAGCAGAAGACTACGAGCAGTACTTC

j_call: TRBJ1-2
clone_size: -
v_call: TRBV4-3
cdr3_length: 14
d_call: -
cdr3_aa: CASSQDKIGYGYTF
cdr3_nt: TGCGCCAGCAGCCAAGATAAAATCGGCTATGGCTACACCTTC

j_call: TRBJ2-4
clone_size: once
v_call: TRBV28
cdr3_length: 17
d_call: TRBD2
cdr3_aa: CASSLWGGGRTKNIQYF
cdr3_nt: TGTGCCAGCAGCCTCTGGGGGGGCGGGAGGACCAAAAACATTCAGTACTTC